This is a list of T cell receptor beta chains from one sample in a study of blood T cells in healthy people across ages. A single record per CDR3 protein comes from TCRdb applying MiXCR to the 5' RACE reads. Of around 1.1 million distinct CDR3 sequences detected, approximately 38% appear once; the ten largest clones hold about an eighth. Source material: blood. The receptors here all came from a man younger than 35 in good health. Each CDR3 is given with its conserved first and last residue. The order of the fields is clone size, J gene, V gene, D gene, CDR3 DNA, CDR3 protein. A D gene is named only where the DNA matches it firmly. Not every row has a clone size; where given, it reads once, few, many or a size class.

abundance: .; j_gene: TRBJ2-7; v_gene: TRBV27; d_gene: .; CDR3nt: TGTGCCAGCAGTTCGTCCGACAGAGGTGAGCAGTACTTC; CDR3aa: CASSSSDRGEQYF
abundance: .; j_gene: TRBJ2-5; v_gene: TRBV2; d_gene: TRBD1; CDR3nt: TGTGCCAGCAGTGGGGACAGGGAGGGAATAAGGTACTTC; CDR3aa: CASSGDREGIRYF
abundance: few; j_gene: TRBJ2-1; v_gene: TRBV9; d_gene: .; CDR3nt: TGTGCCAGCAGCGAGATCGTTTCCTACAATGAGCAGTTCTTC; CDR3aa: CASSEIVSYNEQFF
abundance: .; j_gene: TRBJ1-1; v_gene: TRBV20-1; d_gene: .; CDR3nt: TGCAGTGCTAGGTGGACTAACACTGAAGCTTTCTTT; CDR3aa: CSARWTNTEAFF
abundance: few; j_gene: TRBJ1-2; v_gene: TRBV12-3/TRBV12-4; d_gene: .; CDR3nt: TGTGCCAGCAGTTCTTTGAGTGGCTACACCTTC; CDR3aa: CASSSLSGYTF
abundance: few; j_gene: TRBJ1-5; v_gene: TRBV7-2; d_gene: .; CDR3nt: TGTGCCAGCAGCTTAGTACAGGGTTGGGATCAGCCCCAGCATTTT; CDR3aa: CASSLVQGWDQPQHF
abundance: .; j_gene: TRBJ1-5; v_gene: TRBV7-8; d_gene: TRBD1; CDR3nt: TGTGCCAGCAGCTTGGTGGGACAGGGTGGGGATCAGCCCCAGCATTTT; CDR3aa: CASSLVGQGGDQPQHF
abundance: few; j_gene: TRBJ1-5; v_gene: TRBV6-5; d_gene: .; CDR3nt: TGTGCCAGCAGTTACGCTAGCCCAGGGTTAAGCAATCAGCCCCAGCATTTT; CDR3aa: CASSYASPGLSNQPQHF
abundance: few; j_gene: TRBJ2-7; v_gene: TRBV7-9; d_gene: .; CDR3nt: TGTGCCAGCAGCCTCGACAGGTTGAACGAGCAGTACTTC; CDR3aa: CASSLDRLNEQYF
abundance: .; j_gene: TRBJ1-1; v_gene: TRBV27; d_gene: TRBD1; CDR3nt: TGTGCCAGCAGTTTACTCTCAGGGGGCTGGGTGAACACTGAAGCTTTCTTT; CDR3aa: CASSLLSGGWVNTEAFF
abundance: .; j_gene: TRBJ2-3; v_gene: TRBV2; d_gene: TRBD1; CDR3nt: TGTGCCAGCAGTGAAGAGGCAGGGGGCCTCCTGGATACAGATACGCAGTATTTT; CDR3aa: CASSEEAGGLLDTDTQYF
abundance: few; j_gene: TRBJ2-3; v_gene: TRBV7-9; d_gene: TRBD1; CDR3nt: TGTGCCAGCAGCTACCCTTCAGGGGGTCGTAACACAGATACGCAGTATTTT; CDR3aa: CASSYPSGGRNTDTQYF
abundance: .; j_gene: TRBJ2-5; v_gene: TRBV7-9; d_gene: TRBD2; CDR3nt: TGTGCCAGTAGCGGGGTAGAGACCCAGTACTTC; CDR3aa: CASSGVETQYF
abundance: .; j_gene: TRBJ1-1; v_gene: TRBV7-3; d_gene: .; CDR3nt: TGTGCCAGCAGCTTAACTGCGGGGGAAAACGCTTTCTTT; CDR3aa: CASSLTAGENAFF
abundance: many; j_gene: TRBJ1-4; v_gene: TRBV30; d_gene: .; CDR3nt: TGTGCCTGGAGTAGCCTTGAAAAACTGTTTTTT; CDR3aa: CAWSSLEKLFF
abundance: many; j_gene: TRBJ1-5; v_gene: TRBV7-9; d_gene: .; CDR3nt: TGTGCCAGCAGTTTATTAAGTCAGCCCCAGCATTTT; CDR3aa: CASSLLSQPQHF
abundance: .; j_gene: TRBJ1-1; v_gene: TRBV2; d_gene: .; CDR3nt: TGTGCCAGCCCCCAGGCAGGGCGCGATAACACTGAAGCTTTCTTT; CDR3aa: CASPQAGRDNTEAFF
abundance: .; j_gene: TRBJ1-1; v_gene: TRBV27; d_gene: .; CDR3nt: TGTGCCAGCAGTTTATCGGGACCCAGCACTGAAGCTTTCTTT; CDR3aa: CASSLSGPSTEAFF
abundance: few; j_gene: TRBJ2-5; v_gene: TRBV18; d_gene: .; CDR3nt: TGTGCCAGCTCACCCCTTATTGGATCCCAAGAGACCCAGTACTTC; CDR3aa: CASSPLIGSQETQYF
abundance: .; j_gene: TRBJ2-2; v_gene: TRBV25-1; d_gene: .; CDR3nt: TGTGCCAGCAGCTTCATCCCGGGGACACCCACAGGCGGGGAGCTGTTTTTT; CDR3aa: CASSFIPGTPTGGELFF
abundance: .; j_gene: TRBJ2-1; v_gene: TRBV7-9; d_gene: TRBD2; CDR3nt: TGTGCCAGCAGCTCCGGACTAGCGGGTTTCGATGAGCAGTTCTTC; CDR3aa: CASSSGLAGFDEQFF
abundance: .; j_gene: TRBJ1-6; v_gene: TRBV10-3; d_gene: .; CDR3nt: TGTGCCATCAGTGAGAGTAGATCACCCCTCCACTTT; CDR3aa: CAISESRSPLHF
abundance: .; j_gene: TRBJ1-2; v_gene: TRBV7-2; d_gene: .; CDR3nt: TGTGCCAGCAGCTTACTTCCGGGTTCAAACTATGGCTACACCTTC; CDR3aa: CASSLLPGSNYGYTF
abundance: .; j_gene: TRBJ2-3; v_gene: TRBV13; d_gene: .; CDR3nt: TGTGCCAGCAGCTTAGGCGGCATCGCGTATTCAGGGAACCGAACTAGCACAGATACGCAGTATTTT; CDR3aa: CASSLGGIAYSGNRTSTDTQYF
abundance: .; j_gene: TRBJ2-1; v_gene: TRBV7-2; d_gene: .; CDR3nt: TGTGCCAGCAGCTCCGGGACGTCGCCCAGTGAGCAGTTCTTC; CDR3aa: CASSSGTSPSEQFF
abundance: few; j_gene: TRBJ1-2; v_gene: TRBV6-5; d_gene: .; CDR3nt: TGTGCCAGCAGTTACCTCCAGACAGGAGACTACACCTTC; CDR3aa: CASSYLQTGDYTF
abundance: .; j_gene: TRBJ2-7; v_gene: TRBV18; d_gene: .; CDR3nt: TGTGCCAGCTCACCACAACACAGCCTCGAGCAGTACTTC; CDR3aa: CASSPQHSLEQYF
abundance: .; j_gene: TRBJ1-5; v_gene: TRBV2; d_gene: .; CDR3nt: TGTGCCAGCAACACGGATAGCAATCAGCCCCAGAATTTT; CDR3aa: CASNTDSNQPQNF
abundance: .; j_gene: TRBJ1-4; v_gene: TRBV4-3; d_gene: .; CDR3nt: TGCGCCAGCAGCCAAGAGGGAGGACGCGGTGAAAAACTGTTTTTT; CDR3aa: CASSQEGGRGEKLFF
abundance: few; j_gene: TRBJ1-1; v_gene: TRBV12-3/TRBV12-4; d_gene: TRBD1; CDR3nt: TGTGCCAGCAGTGACAGGGATTTCGGCACTGAAGCTTTCTTT; CDR3aa: CASSDRDFGTEAFF
abundance: .; j_gene: TRBJ1-1; v_gene: TRBV6-2/TRBV6-3; d_gene: .; CDR3nt: TGTGCCAGCACCTTCGTCGGGGGGACTGAAGCTTTCTTT; CDR3aa: CASTFVGGTEAFF
abundance: .; j_gene: TRBJ2-1; v_gene: TRBV7-3; d_gene: .; CDR3nt: TGTGCCAGCAGCTTAATGGCAGGCTCGATGGTGAGTGAGCAGTTCTTC; CDR3aa: CASSLMAGSMVSEQFF
abundance: few; j_gene: TRBJ2-3; v_gene: TRBV9; d_gene: .; CDR3nt: TGTGCCAGCAGCACCAGACTAGAGCGAGATACGCAGTATTTT; CDR3aa: CASSTRLERDTQYF
abundance: few; j_gene: TRBJ2-1; v_gene: TRBV6-2/TRBV6-3; d_gene: .; CDR3nt: TGTGCCAGCAGTTATGGGCGTGGCGGACCTTACAATGAGCAGTTCTTC; CDR3aa: CASSYGRGGPYNEQFF
abundance: few; j_gene: TRBJ1-1; v_gene: TRBV3-1; d_gene: .; CDR3nt: TGTGCCAGCAGCCAAGACCGGTCCCTGGGGGTGAACACTGAAGCTTTCTTT; CDR3aa: CASSQDRSLGVNTEAFF
abundance: once; j_gene: TRBJ2-3; v_gene: TRBV20-1; d_gene: .; CDR3nt: TGCAGTGCTAGAAGCCTGAGAACTTCCACAGATACGCAGTATTTT; CDR3aa: CSARSLRTSTDTQYF
abundance: .; j_gene: TRBJ2-1; v_gene: TRBV28; d_gene: .; CDR3nt: TGTGCCAGCAGTTTCGCGAACTCCTACAATGAGCAGTTCTTC; CDR3aa: CASSFANSYNEQFF
abundance: .; j_gene: TRBJ1-2; v_gene: TRBV10-3; d_gene: .; CDR3nt: TGTGCCATCAGTGTAAGGACTCTTAACTATGGCTACACCTTC; CDR3aa: CAISVRTLNYGYTF
abundance: .; j_gene: TRBJ1-2; v_gene: TRBV10-3; d_gene: .; CDR3nt: TGTGCCATCAGTTTAGATGAGGGCTATGGCTACACCTTC; CDR3aa: CAISLDEGYGYTF
abundance: .; j_gene: TRBJ2-1; v_gene: TRBV27; d_gene: .; CDR3nt: TGTGCCAGCAATCAGATCGGGGGAAGCTCCTACAATGAGCAGTTCTTC; CDR3aa: CASNQIGGSSYNEQFF
abundance: few; j_gene: TRBJ1-5; v_gene: TRBV6-2/TRBV6-3; d_gene: TRBD1; CDR3nt: TGTGCCAGCAGTTACGGGACAGTCCAGCCCCAGCATTTT; CDR3aa: CASSYGTVQPQHF
abundance: .; j_gene: TRBJ1-1; v_gene: TRBV12-3/TRBV12-4; d_gene: .; CDR3nt: TGTGCCAGCAGGAGCGACAGGAGGAATGAAGCTTTCTTT; CDR3aa: CASRSDRRNEAFF